Following are 17 T cell receptor beta chains from one sample sequenced in a study of Siglec-9 on CD8 T cells in melanoma (dated by TCRdb to 2018 to 2020). Library preparation was by the immunoSEQ multiplex PCR assay. TCRdb carries this immuneACCESS record with in-frame sequences only. Its versions omit some clonotypes, under half of them owing to an unresolved V gene in the studies checked, with the rest unexplained. The sample yields some 37,000 clones; more than 65% were counted once. Of the sample, under 2% is held by the ten largest clones. Sequencing used Siglec-9- CD8+ T cells sorted from blood. The sample's cell subset or site label is to be understood as: CD8 T cells lacking Siglec-9. These receptors all come from a human donor in good health.

The chain uses TRBV27 and TRBJ2-1; D may match TRBD1 or TRBD2 (6 bases each). Between the trimmed V and J ends, which lost 6 bases and 4 bases, there was a span of 19 bases. Germline CDR1 reads MNHEY; CDR2 reads SMNVEV (reference sequence). The CDR3 has 16 amino acids. CDR3 sequence reads: CASSTRGLASYNEQFF. CDR3 DNA: TGTGCCAGCAGCACCCGGGGGCTAGCGTCTTACAATGAGCAGTTCTTC.

The V gene is TRBV28, the J gene TRBJ2-1, with TRBD2 as a possible D gene (5 bases). Trimming cost V 5 bases and J 4 bases, with 9 bases left between them. The CDR3 length is 13 residues. Germline lookup yields CDR1 MDHEN and CDR2 SYDVKM. The CDR3: CASSLRTYNEQFF. The CDR3 DNA reads as TGTGCCAGCAGTCTCCGGACTTACAATGAGCAGTTCTTC.

The chain is built from TRBV27 and TRBJ1-2; 8 positions agree with TRBD1. The V gene's germline CDR1 is MNHEY and CDR2 SMNVEV (reference sequence). Trimming cost V 4 bases and J 4 bases; bases outside gene matches: 14. The CDR3 consists of 17 residues. The chain's CDR3 is CASSSGQELGVPYGYTF. CDR3 in DNA: TGTGCCAGCAGTTCGGGACAGGAGTTGGGAGTCCCCTATGGCTACACCTTC.

The chain joins TRBV5-6 to TRBJ2-1; 9 bases line up with TRBD2. V was pared by 4 bases and J by 2 bases, with 10 bases of the junction left unmatched. There are 17 residues in the CDR3. The germline V gene encodes CDR1 SGHDT and CDR2 YYEEEE. The CDR3 DNA is TGTGCCAGCAGCACTACACTGACTAGCGGACCCTACAATGAGCAGTTCTTC. Residues: CASSTTLTSGPYNEQFF.

This sequence joins TRBV7-9 and TRBJ1-3; 8 bases agree with TRBD1. Per germline, CDR1 SEHNR and CDR2 FQNEAQ (reference sequence). This CDR3 has 15 amino acids. V shed 6 bases and J 8 bases; nucleotides not matched to a gene: 12. The CDR3 DNA reads as TGTGCCAGCAGTCTGACAGGGGACCTATCTCACACCATATATTTT. Amino acids: CASSLTGDLSHTIYF. The entire variable domain, with the rest obtained from reference TRBV7-9 and TRBJ1-3, is as follows: DTGVSQNPRHKITKRGQNVTFRCDPISEHNRLYWYRQTLGQGPEFLTYFQNEAQLEKSRLLSDRFSAERPKGSFSTLEIQRTEQGDSAMYLCASSLTGDLSHTIYFGEGSWLTVV.

The chain employs TRBV15 and TRBJ2-7; 15 bases fit TRBD2. The V and J ends lost 8 bases and 5 bases, in that order; junction bases with no gene match: 1. Germline V gene sequence: CDR1 LNHNV, CDR2 YYDKDF (reference sequence). This CDR3 spans 13 amino acids. CDR3 amino acids: CATGLAGGDEQYF. The DNA of the CDR3 is TGTGCCACCGGACTAGCGGGAGGGGACGAGCAGTACTTC.

This sequence joins TRBV7-9 and TRBJ2-7; D might be TRBD1 or TRBD2, each matching 6 bases. The V and J ends lost 2 bases and 6 bases respectively, with 14 bases between them. The CDR3 runs to 14 residues. Germline V lookup: CDR1 SEHNR, CDR2 FQNEAQ (reference sequence). This CDR3 reads CASSLQGGHLEQYF. DNA for the CDR3: TGTGCCAGCAGCTTACAAGGGGGGCACCTCGAGCAGTACTTC.

The chain combines TRBV5-4 with TRBJ2-7; 7 bases match TRBD2. V lost 2 bases to trimming and J lost 0 bases; unmatched junction nucleotides: 5. The CDR3 extends over 15 amino acids. Per germline, CDR1 SGHNT and CDR2 YYREEE (reference sequence). The CDR3 region is CASSFFSSGSYEQYF. CDR3 nucleotides: TGTGCCAGCAGCTTCTTCTCTAGCGGCTCCTACGAGCAGTACTTC.

The gene calls are TRBV4-2 and TRBJ2-1, with D unclear. The germline CDR1 and CDR2 sequences are LGHNA and YNFKEQ. The CDR3 runs to 15 residues. Trimming took off 1 base at V and 2 bases at J, with 9 bases between the two ends. CDR3 nucleotide sequence: TGTGCCAGCAGCCAAGGAGTAGACCCCTACAATGAGCAGTTCTTC. Translation: CASSQGVDPYNEQFF.

The rearrangement links TRBV4-1 to TRBJ1-2, with a possible D match to TRBD1 (6 bases). In germline, CDR1 is MGHRA, CDR2 YSYEKL. Trimming stripped 0 bases from V and 4 bases from J, with 12 bases between. The CDR3 consists of 15 residues. The DNA of the CDR3 is TGCGCCAGCAGCCAAGATCAGGGGAGGGTCTATGGCTACACCTTC. Protein product: CASSQDQGRVYGYTF.

This clone came up a few times. The chain carries TRBV11-2 and TRBJ2-2; tentative D call: TRBD2 (6 bases). The V end lost 0 bases, the J end lost 1 base, and 15 bases lay between the germline ends. This CDR3 is 18 amino acids long. Per the germline V gene, CDR1 is SGHAT and CDR2 is FQNNGV. The CDR3 loop reads CASSLDPPGLQNTGELFF. As DNA, the CDR3 is TGTGCCAGCAGCTTAGATCCACCGGGACTCCAGAACACCGGGGAGCTGTTTTTT.

The rearrangement uses TRBV7-2 and TRBJ1-1; 7 nucleotides line up with TRBD1. This CDR3 region has 14 residues. Germline V gene data show CDR1 as SGHTA and CDR2 as FQGNSA. V lost 5 bases to trimming and J lost 3 bases; unmatched junction nucleotides: 6. The CDR3 reads CASSPGQEHTEAFF. CDR3 in DNA: TGTGCCAGCAGCCCAGGACAGGAGCACACTGAAGCTTTCTTT.

This clone was seen a few times. This rearrangement joins TRBV5-1 to TRBJ1-2, with no clear D. Trimming stripped 0 bases from V and 6 bases from J, with 12 bases between. Germline CDR1 is SGHRS and CDR2 is YFSETQ. The CDR3 has 14 amino acids. CDR3 region: CASSLADGWDGYTF. CDR3 nucleotides: TGCGCCAGCAGCTTGGCCGATGGGTGGGATGGCTACACCTTC.

This chain links TRBV7-2 with TRBJ2-3; 10 bases are shared with TRBD1. Looked up from germline, CDR1 is SGHTA and CDR2 is FQGNSA. V lost 4 bases, J lost 4 bases, and 5 bases stayed unmatched. The CDR3 contains 15 residues. CDR3 nucleotides: TGTGCCAGCAGCTCGACAGGGGGCCTGCCAGATACGCAGTATTTT. It codes for CASSSTGGLPDTQYF.

The chain is built from TRBV27 and TRBJ2-7; possible D gene TRBD1, 6 bases. Germline CDR1 is MNHEY and CDR2 is SMNVEV (reference sequence). V was pared by 5 bases and J by 3 bases, with 11 bases between. The CDR3 covers 13 residues. The CDR3 sequence: CASSTGTHYEQYF. CDR3 in DNA: TGTGCCAGCAGTACCGGGACACACTACGAGCAGTACTTC.

The gene calls are TRBV11-1 and TRBJ2-1; D remains unclear. V gave up 5 bases and J gave up 6 bases, with 20 bases separating them. Looked up from germline, CDR1 is SGHAT and CDR2 is FQDESV (reference sequence). The CDR3 is made up of 16 amino acids. The CDR3 region is CASSPTTGPDGNEQFF. The CDR3 bases are TGTGCCAGCAGCCCAACTACCGGGCCAGACGGCAATGAGCAGTTCTTC.

This sequence joins TRBV29-1 and TRBJ1-2; D ambiguous. Germline V gives CDR1 SQVTM, CDR2 ANQGSEA. V dropped 2 bases and J dropped 9 bases, with 13 bases sitting between them. The CDR3 covers 12 residues. CDR3 nucleotides: TGCAGCGTTGAATCTACCGGGCCCAGCTACACCTTC. The encoded protein is CSVESTGPSYTF.